Below, one T cell receptor (beta chain) is given with its context. Its antigen remains unknown. The germline gives CDR1 SGHRS, CDR2 YFSETQ. V dropped 0 bases and J dropped 2; count of bases not matched to a gene: 3. This CDR3 comprises 16 residues. This specimen belongs to a study of cytomegalovirus exposure and HLA in healthy donors. In the study overall: A subsequent analysis stated that the 95 to 150 validation repertoires were run on the same platform as the roughly 670 first-cohort repertoires.

Study-wide results and limits: That first-cohort TCR clusters tended to co-occur in the 100 to 150 validation repertoires was found in a later analysis. Associated with cytomegalovirus, according to the listing, were about 160 TCR beta chains.

TCRdb's table, derived via immunoSEQ multiplex PCR, lists solely in-frame clones and lacks some. The data contain about 150,000 clones, approximately 86% of them seen just once; the ten biggest clones take up about 20%. The sample was PBMCs. The sequence was obtained from a man between 18 and 29 years old in good health and CMV-seropositive. The J gene is TRBJ2-2, the V gene TRBV5-1, with 8 nucleotides matching TRBD2. The CDR3 here is CASSLVAGPNTGELFF. The CDR3 region has the DNA TGCGCCAGCAGCTTGGTAGCGGGGCCTAACACCGGGGAGCTGTTTTTT.